The next 32 T cell receptor beta chains were all read from a single sample in a study of T-cell memory formation after mild COVID-19. Each CDR3 protein is one row after TCRdb ran MiXCR on the 5' RACE reads. The data contain about 190,000 distinct CDR3 sequences, 8% to 11% of them singletons. The sample comprised PBMCs or a T cell subset sorted from them (not recorded which). Source of these receptors: a man younger than 35 who had mild COVID-19 (a few samples of this study predate the infection). Cell type and time point are not known.

This clonotype showed up just a few times. The chain uses TRBV20-1 and TRBJ1-2; D might be TRBD1 (5 bases). The ends were cut back, 4 bases at V and 5 bases at J, with 14 bases in the middle. There are 13 residues in the CDR3. CDR1 and CDR2 from the germline V gene are DFQATT and SNEGSKA (reference sequence). The CDR3 bases are TGCAGTGCTACCCCAGGGACTTTTTATGGCTACACCTTC. This encodes CSATPGTFYGYTF.

The table lists this clonotype with a few counts. The chain combines TRBV4-3 with TRBJ1-5; D is unclear. Germline assignment: CDR1 LGHNA and CDR2 YSLEER. The CDR3 contains 16 residues. Trimming stripped 0 bases from V and 0 bases from J, with 9 bases between. The CDR3 DNA is TGCGCCAGCAGCCAAGATTTTAGTTATAGCAATCAGCCCCAGCATTTT. It translates to CASSQDFSYSNQPQHF.

Many counts were recorded for this clonotype. The chain combines TRBV6-6 with TRBJ2-6; D not resolved. This CDR3 region has 13 residues. Trimming removed 7 bases from V and 2 bases from J, with 6 bases in between. Germline loops: CDR1 MNHNY, CDR2 SVGAGI (reference sequence). The CDR3 nucleotides read TGTGCCAGCACATCCACTGGGGCCAACGTCCTGACTTTC. Its translation is CASTSTGANVLTF.

This clonotype was seen at least ten times. The rearrangement joins TRBV5-1 to TRBJ2-2; possible D gene TRBD1, 5 bases. The CDR3 loop spans 16 amino acids. The V gene lost 1 base and the J gene lost 5 bases, with 15 bases spanning the gap. CDR1 and CDR2 (germline): SGHRS, YFSETQ. The CDR3 sequence: CASSLISMPGTGELFF. The CDR3 nucleotides read TGCGCCAGCAGCTTGATCTCGATGCCAGGGACCGGGGAGCTGTTTTTT.

This clonotype was seen more than once but under ten times. This sequence joins TRBV5-1 and TRBJ2-2, with 9 bases that match TRBD1. Trimming took 5 bases from V and 7 from J; bases not matched to a gene: 6. The length of the CDR3 is 14 residues. Germline V lookup: CDR1 SGHRS, CDR2 YFSETQ. CDR3 sequence: CASSPGTGFGELFF. The CDR3 DNA reads as TGCGCCAGCAGTCCCGGGACAGGGTTCGGGGAGCTGTTTTTT.

This clonotype was seen only a few times. The gene calls are TRBV4-2 and TRBJ2-5; the match to TRBD2 covers 12 bases. CDR1 is LGHNA and CDR2 is YNFKEQ in the germline V gene. With V trimmed by 3 bases and J by 3 bases, 5 bases remained unmatched. CDR3 size: 16 residues. In DNA form, the CDR3 reads TGTGCCAGCAGCCACAACCGACTAGCGGGGGAAGAGACCCAGTACTTC. As protein: CASSHNRLAGEETQYF.

This clonotype was observed at least ten times. The chain links TRBV7-2 to TRBJ1-1; D gene uncertain. The V end was cut by 5 bases, the J end by 10 bases, with 20 bases between. Germline CDR1 reads SGHTA; CDR2 reads FQGNSA. The CDR3 runs to 14 residues. The CDR3 reads CASSPELGTMRAFF. CDR3 nucleotide sequence: TGTGCCAGCAGCCCAGAACTGGGAACGATGAGAGCTTTCTTT. Looking up the rest from reference TRBV7-2 and TRBJ1-1 gives the full variable domain: GAGVSQSPSNKVTEKGKDVELRCDPISGHTALYWYRQSLGQGLEFLIYFQGNSAPDKSGLPSDRFSAERTGGSVSTLTIQRTQQEDSAVYLCASSPELGTMRAFFGQGTRLTVV.

The CDR3 region is CASSMQGNQPQHF. As DNA, the CDR3 is TGTGCCAGTAGTATGCAGGGCAATCAGCCCCAGCATTTT. The chain carries TRBV19 and TRBJ1-5, with D uncertain. The V end lost 3 bases, the J end lost 2 bases, and 5 bases lay between the germline ends. The germline V gene has CDR1 LNHDA and CDR2 SQIVND (reference sequence). The CDR3 length is 13 residues.

This chain links TRBV7-3 with TRBJ2-3; D uncertain. The germline gives CDR1 SGHTA, CDR2 FQGTGA. The CDR3 is 14 residues long. With 3 bases removed from V and 2 bases from J, the gap between germline ends came to 9 bases. CDR3 region: CASSFRPFTDTQYF. CDR3 nucleotides: TGTGCCAGCAGCTTTAGACCGTTCACAGATACGCAGTATTTT.

A few counts support this clonotype. The V and J genes are TRBV10-3 and TRBJ1-5; D might be TRBD1 (5 bases). Trimming removed 0 bases at V and 4 bases at J, with 7 bases between. The CDR3 is 14 amino acids. Germline assignment: CDR1 ENHRY and CDR2 SYGVKD. The CDR3 sequence: CAISESTENQPQHF. CDR3 bases: TGTGCCATCAGTGAGTCGACAGAAAATCAGCCCCAGCATTTT.

J is TRBJ1-2 and V is TRBV20-1; 7 bases align to TRBD1. Per the germline V gene, CDR1 is DFQATT and CDR2 is SNEGSKA (reference sequence). The CDR3 totals 15 residues. V shed 3 bases and J 2 bases; nucleotides not matched to a gene: 9. The CDR3 sequence is CSASTSTGWNYGYTF. CDR3 in DNA: TGCAGTGCTAGTACGTCGACAGGGTGGAACTATGGCTACACCTTC.

The count of this clonotype is one. The rearrangement links TRBV12-5 to TRBJ2-1; D is ambiguous. This CDR3 comprises 16 residues. The germline V gene encodes CDR1 LGHNT and CDR2 FRNRAP. Trimming took 0 bases from V and 8 from J, leaving 17 bases between them. This chain's CDR3 is CASGLVLSTRHYEQFF. In DNA form, the CDR3 reads TGTGCTAGTGGTTTGGTACTGTCTACCCGCCACTATGAGCAGTTCTTC.

The CDR3: CASSVAPGQGAYEQYF. CDR3 bases: TGTGCCAGCAGCGTAGCCCCGGGACAGGGGGCCTACGAGCAGTACTTC. The gene calls are TRBV9 and TRBJ2-7, with 11 bases lining up with TRBD1. CDR1 SGDLS and CDR2 YYNGEE come from the germline V gene. This CDR3 comprises 16 residues. V lost 0 bases and J lost 2; bases outside the gene matches: 4.

There are a few counts of this clonotype. The rearrangement joins TRBV5-5 to TRBJ2-5; D gene unclear. The germline CDR1 and CDR2 sequences are SGHKS and YYEKEE (reference sequence). Trimming took off 2 bases at V and 2 bases at J, with 7 bases between the two ends. The CDR3 runs to 13 residues. CDR3 nucleotides: TGTGCCAGCAGCTTATACGGACAAGAGACCCAGTACTTC. Protein sequence: CASSLYGQETQYF. Variable domain in full (rest from reference TRBV5-5 and TRBJ2-5): DAGVTQSPTHLIKTRGQQVTLRCSPISGHKSVSWYQQVLGQGPQFIFQYYEKEERGRGNFPDRFSARQFPNYSSELNVNALLLGDSALYLCASSLYGQETQYFGPGTRLLVL.

This clonotype was counted a few times. The rearrangement links TRBV19 to TRBJ1-5, with TRBD1 matching 9 bases. The germline V gene has CDR1 LNHDA and CDR2 SQIVND (reference sequence). J lost 3 bases, V lost 3 bases, and 3 bases had no gene match. The CDR3 sequence is 15 residues long. The CDR3 loop is CASSIDRGANQPQHF. The CDR3 nucleotides are TGTGCCAGTAGTATCGACAGGGGGGCCAATCAGCCCCAGCATTTT.

For the CDR3, the DNA is TGTGCCAGCAGCTTAAGGACACGGGACGGGGCCCTCCACTTT. Its protein is CASSLRTRDGALHF. The chain employs TRBV7-2 and TRBJ1-6, with a possible D match to TRBD1 (5 bases). This CDR3 is built from 14 residues. V lost 2 bases and J 14 bases, leaving 16 bases between the germline ends. The germline CDR1 and CDR2 sequences are SGHTA and FQGNSA.

In this sample, this clonotype turned up a few times. This chain joins TRBV3-1 and TRBJ2-1; a possible D gene is TRBD2 (7 bases). The CDR3 consists of 14 residues. Germline V lookup: CDR1 LGHDT, CDR2 YNNKEL (reference sequence). V gave up 3 bases and J gave up 4 bases, with 10 bases separating them. CDR3: CASSQGGPYNEQFF. The CDR3 DNA sequence: TGTGCCAGCAGCCAGGGGGGGCCGTACAATGAGCAGTTCTTC.

A few counts support this clonotype. The chain links TRBV10-3 to TRBJ2-7; TRBD2 might be the D (5 bases). V gave up 7 bases and J gave up 0 bases, with 13 bases separating them. Germline CDR1 and CDR2: ENHRY and SYGVKD. CDR3 size: 14 residues. CDR3 bases: TGTGCCATCATGCCCGGGATCAGCTCCTACGAGCAGTACTTC. Protein: CAIMPGISSYEQYF.

The chain uses TRBV6-5 and TRBJ1-2, with 12 positions matching TRBD1. Germline V gene sequence: CDR1 MNHEY, CDR2 SVGAGI. The CDR3 runs 17 residues. V was clipped by 6 bases and J by 6 bases; unmatched bases: 14. The CDR3 DNA follows: TGTGCCAGCAGACGTAGGGGACAGGGGGCCCCCGTTAATGGCTACACCTTC. It is translated as CASRRRGQGAPVNGYTF.

The chain carries TRBV4-3 and TRBJ2-4, with D possibly TRBD1 on 6 matching bases. Per the germline V gene, CDR1 is LGHNA and CDR2 is YSLEER. V shed 4 bases and J shed 3 bases, with 16 bases lying between them. The CDR3 totals 16 residues. Here the CDR3 reads CASSRTEQGFKNIQYF. The CDR3 DNA sequence: TGCGCCAGCAGCCGTACTGAACAGGGTTTCAAAAACATTCAGTACTTC.

This clonotype was seen only a few times. CDR3 nucleotides: TGCAGTGCCACTCTACGGGGGGGGCAGGACGAGCAGTACTTC. Amino acids: CSATLRGGQDEQYF. The gene calls are TRBV20-1 and TRBJ2-7; 8 nucleotides line up with TRBD2. CDR1 and CDR2 (germline): DFQATT, SNEGSKA (reference sequence). J was trimmed by 5 bases and V by 6 bases; bases with no gene match: 12. The length of the CDR3 is 14 residues.

V and J are TRBV4-2 and TRBJ1-1; D not resolved. Germline CDR1 is LGHNA and CDR2 is YNFKEQ. The CDR3 contains 14 residues. V was cut by 0 bases and J by 2 bases, with 7 bases left in between. This chain's CDR3 is CASSQDVGNTEAFF. As DNA, the CDR3 is TGTGCCAGCAGCCAAGATGTAGGAAACACTGAAGCTTTCTTT.

The chain links TRBV20-1 to TRBJ2-1, with D possibly matching TRBD2 (7 bases). The CDR3 runs to 15 residues. Germline lookup yields CDR1 DFQATT and CDR2 SNEGSKA (reference sequence). Trimming took 6 bases from V and 4 from J, leaving 19 bases between them. In DNA, the CDR3 is TGCAGTGCCCAAAACCCGGGGGGCATTTACAATGAGCAGTTCTTC. Translating it yields CSAQNPGGIYNEQFF.

The J gene is TRBJ2-7, the V gene TRBV6-2 or TRBV6-3; 7 positions agree with TRBD1. CDR3 size: 15 residues. Germline assignment: CDR1 MNHEY and CDR2 SVGEGT. The trim removed 5 bases at V and 3 bases at J, leaving 10 bases unmatched. The CDR3 nucleotides read TGTGCCAGCAGTCCCCGGGACAGAGATGACTACGAGCAGTACTTC. It is translated as CASSPRDRDDYEQYF.

This clonotype appeared a few times. The chain employs TRBV4-1 and TRBJ1-6; the D gene is possibly TRBD1 (5 bases). Germline CDR1 MGHRA, CDR2 YSYEKL. Trimming removed 0 bases from V and 6 bases from J, with 15 bases in between. This CDR3 is 17 amino acids long. The CDR3 nucleotides are TGCGCCAGCAGCCAAGAGATCGTCCAGGGTCCTAATTCACCCCTCCACTTT. This gives the protein CASSQEIVQGPNSPLHF.

V usage is TRBV9 and J usage is TRBJ2-3, with a tentative D call TRBD2 (5 bases). The CDR3 is 16 amino acids. Looked up from germline, CDR1 is SGDLS and CDR2 is YYNGEE. V lost 4 bases to trimming and J lost 3 bases, with 18 bases between them. The CDR3 sequence: CASSPPGSTGTDTQYF. In DNA form, the CDR3 reads TGTGCCAGCAGCCCCCCGGGCTCGACGGGGACAGATACGCAGTATTTT.

This clonotype came up many times. V usage is TRBV28 and J usage is TRBJ2-5; no definite D call. The ends were cut back, 5 bases at V and 3 bases at J, with 1 base in the middle. This CDR3 contains 10 residues. Germline loops: CDR1 MDHEN, CDR2 SYDVKM. As DNA, the CDR3 is TGTGCCAGCAGTGAAGAGACCCAGTACTTC. Protein sequence: CASSEETQYF.

A few counts support this clonotype. One end of the junction does not line up with germline, which may come from a read error. The chain employs TRBV5-6 and TRBJ1-5; TRBD1 matches 8 bases. The CDR3 runs to 15 residues. Per the germline V gene, CDR1 is SGHDT and CDR2 is YYEEEE. CDR3 in DNA: TGTGCCAGCAGCTTGGGGACAGGGCGATCTCAGGCCCAGCATTTT. Protein product: CASSLGTGRSQAQHF. Looking up the rest from reference TRBV5-6 and TRBJ1-5 gives the full variable domain: DAGVTQSPTHLIKTRGQQVTLRCSPKSGHDTVSWYQQALGQGPQFIFQYYEEEERQRGNFPDRFSGHQFPNYSSELNVNALLLGDSALYLCASSLGTGRSQAQHFGDGTRLSIL.

The V gene is TRBV7-2, the J gene TRBJ2-3; the match to TRBD2 covers 11 bases. This CDR3 is 17 amino acids long. Germline assignment: CDR1 SGHTA and CDR2 FQGNSA. J gave up 1 base and V 1 base, and 4 bases lay outside the gene matches. CDR3 protein: CASSLGVSGGGTDTQYF. The CDR3 DNA reads TGTGCCAGCAGCTTAGGTGTTAGCGGGGGGGGCACAGATACGCAGTATTTT.

V and J are TRBV10-3 and TRBJ2-2; 11 bases agree with TRBD1. V was clipped by 8 bases and J by 6 bases; unmatched bases: 2. Germline V gene lookup returns CDR1 ENHRY and CDR2 SYGVKD. This CDR3 is 13 amino acids long. The CDR3 reads CAIQGQGAGELFF. Here the CDR3 DNA reads TGTGCCATCCAGGGACAGGGGGCCGGGGAGCTGTTTTTT.

J is TRBJ1-2 and V is TRBV5-5; 8 bases are a match to TRBD1. Germline V gives CDR1 SGHKS, CDR2 YYEKEE (reference sequence). The V gene end was trimmed by 4 bases and the J gene end by 2 bases; junction bases not matched to a gene: 7. This CDR3 is 15 amino acids long. The CDR3 reads CASSPSRGRNYGYTF. CDR3 coding DNA: TGTGCCAGCAGCCCCAGCAGGGGGCGAAACTATGGCTACACCTTC.

This chain links TRBV5-1 with TRBJ2-1; 10 nucleotides align to TRBD2. This CDR3 has 15 residues. CDR1 and CDR2 (germline): SGHRS, YFSETQ. V lost 4 bases, J lost 7 bases, and 8 bases stayed unmatched. The CDR3 coding sequence is TGCGCCAGCAGCCCCATAGCGGGGGGACTTAATGAGCAGTTCTTC. Translated, it gives CASSPIAGGLNEQFF.